The rows below give T cell receptor beta chains drawn from one sample of a study of T cells of healthy individuals. TCRdb reanalysed the 5' RACE reads using MiXCR and keeps one entry per CDR3 protein. The sample has 90,000 to 100,000 distinct CDR3 sequences; 17% are singletons. These receptors were taken from a human donor in good health. CDR3s include the opening cysteine and the closing phenylalanine or tryptophan. D genes are given only for firm matches. Size is omitted from some rows. Given values are once, few, many or a class for expanded clones.

TRBD1	TRBV18	many	TRBJ1-4	TGTGCCAGCTCAAGCCGACAGGGCGGTCGAGACAAACTGTTTTTT	CASSSRQGGRDKLFF
TRBD2	TRBV2	few	TRBJ2-2	TGTGCCAGCCGGGGACTAGCGAACACCGGGGAGCTGTTTTTT	CASRGLANTGELFF
-	TRBV12-3/TRBV12-4	-	TRBJ1-5	TGTGCCAGCAGTCCTGGTACCTCCAATCAGCCCCAGCATTTT	CASSPGTSNQPQHF
-	TRBV24-1	few	TRBJ1-5	TGTGCCACCAGTGGTCGCGCGGGGAGCAATCAGCCCCAGCATTTT	CATSGRAGSNQPQHF
TRBD1	TRBV24-1	-	TRBJ2-5	TGTGCCACCAGTGACTCCGGGACAGGGAACCGAGAGACCCAGTACTTC	CATSDSGTGNRETQYF
-	TRBV6-2/TRBV6-3	many	TRBJ1-1	TGTGCCAGCAGCCTAAGGACGGGTGAAGCTTTCTTT	CASSLRTGEAFF
-	TRBV9	-	TRBJ1-1	TGTGCCAGCAGCGTAGTCGGAGGGGGAGGCGTGAACACTGAAGCTTTCTTT	CASSVVGGGGVNTEAFF
-	TRBV5-1	few	TRBJ2-3	TGCGCCAGCAGCCCGGGACGCGCCAGCACAGATACGCAGTATTTT	CASSPGRASTDTQYF
TRBD2	TRBV6-4	-	TRBJ2-3	TGTGCCAGCAGTGTTCGAGCGGGAGCAACAGATACGCAGTATTTT	CASSVRAGATDTQYF
-	TRBV7-7	-	TRBJ2-1	TGTGCCAGCAGCCCCACAGGCTACAATGAGCAGTTCTTC	CASSPTGYNEQFF
-	TRBV6-4	few	TRBJ2-3	TGTGCCAGCAGTGTGGACAGTAGCACAGATACGCAGTATTTT	CASSVDSSTDTQYF
-	TRBV29-1	many	TRBJ2-7	TGCAGCGTTGAAGAAAAGGGTGCATCCTTCGACGAGCAGTACTTC	CSVEEKGASFDEQYF
-	TRBV2	-	TRBJ1-1	TGTGCCAGCAGTGAAAGACGTCGTCTGGGAGCTTTCTTT	CASSERRRLGAFF
-	TRBV28	-	TRBJ2-7	TGTGCCAGCAGTTTCTCCTCGTACGAGCAGTACTTC	CASSFSSYEQYF
-	TRBV20-1	few	TRBJ2-6	TGCAGTGCGGGTGCAGGGGCCAACGTCCTGACTTTC	CSAGAGANVLTF
-	TRBV4-3	many	TRBJ2-3	TGCGCCAGCAGCCAAGAACGGGGGGATACGCAGTATTTT	CASSQERGDTQYF
-	TRBV3-1	-	TRBJ2-3	TGTGCCAGCAGCCAAGTATCCGGAAATACGCAGTATTTT	CASSQVSGNTQYF
-	TRBV28	few	TRBJ2-3	TGTGCCAGCAGTCCCACTACTAGCACAGATACGCAGTATTTT	CASSPTTSTDTQYF
TRBD1	TRBV28	-	TRBJ2-3	TGTGCCAGCAGGCTCCCGGGACAGGGCACAGATACGCAGTATTTT	CASRLPGQGTDTQYF
-	TRBV5-1	many	TRBJ1-5	TGCGCCAGCAGCTTGGTTGGGAGGGACGATCAGCCCCAGCATTTT	CASSLVGRDDQPQHF
-	TRBV29-1	-	TRBJ2-6	TGCAGCGTCTACAGAGCTGGGGCCAACGTCCTGACTTTC	CSVYRAGANVLTF
-	TRBV3-1	few	TRBJ1-2	TGTGCCAGCAGCCAAGATTCTTACAGCTATGGCTACACCTTC	CASSQDSYSYGYTF
-	TRBV6-2/TRBV6-3	few	TRBJ1-2	TGTGCCAGCAGCCACGACCGCTTTAGGGCCAACTATGGCTACACCTTC	CASSHDRFRANYGYTF
-	TRBV18	-	TRBJ2-7	TGTGCCAGCGCATGGGCGGACCGGGGGTACGAGCAGTACTTC	CASAWADRGYEQYF
-	TRBV30	few	TRBJ2-1	TGTGCCTGGACCAGCCATGTTTCCGGCTCTTGGAGGTTCTTC	CAWTSHVSGSWRFF
-	TRBV28	few	TRBJ2-5	TGTGCCAGCAGTCCAGGGGGGGTGGTGGAGACCCAGTACTTC	CASSPGGVVETQYF
-	TRBV2	-	TRBJ1-1	TGTGCCATCCTGGCCTGGCAAGGGGGTGAAGCTTTCTTT	CAILAWQGGEAFF
-	TRBV2	-	TRBJ1-5	TGTGCCAGCAATACCCGGGGGCCCCAGCATTTT	CASNTRGPQHF
-	TRBV18	few	TRBJ1-1	TGTGCCAGCTCACCAGACGGGGACAACACTGAAGCTTTCTTT	CASSPDGDNTEAFF
-	TRBV7-6	-	TRBJ2-7	TGTGCCAGCAGCCTAGAAATCGGCTACGAGCAGTACTTC	CASSLEIGYEQYF
-	TRBV6-2/TRBV6-3	many	TRBJ2-5	TGTGCCAGCAGTTACTCCGAGCTTGAGACCCAGTACTTC	CASSYSELETQYF
-	TRBV6-2/TRBV6-3	-	TRBJ1-1	TGTGCCAGCATCGACCGGGAGGGAAAGGCTGAAGCTTTCTTT	CASIDREGKAEAFF
-	TRBV19	many	TRBJ1-1	TGTGCCAGTAGTAACACTGAAGCTTTCTTT	CASSNTEAFF
-	TRBV7-2	few	TRBJ1-5	TGTGCCAGCAGCTTACAGTCCAATCAGCCCCAGCATTTT	CASSLQSNQPQHF
-	TRBV12-3/TRBV12-4	many	TRBJ2-4	TGTGCCAGCAGCCCGACTCAGACAACAGCCAAAAACATTCAGTACTTC	CASSPTQTTAKNIQYF
-	TRBV6-6	-	TRBJ1-2	TGTGCCAGCAGTTACTCCTCGACAGGCGAGGGGGTAAAGACCTTC	CASSYSSTGEGVKTF
TRBD2	TRBV20-1	many	TRBJ2-7	TGCAGTGCTAGAGATCAAAGCGCGGGGGAATTCTACGAGCAGTACTTC	CSARDQSAGEFYEQYF
TRBD1	TRBV13	-	TRBJ2-7	TGTGCCAGCAGCTCCCGGGACAGAGAGTACGAGCAGTACTTC	CASSSRDREYEQYF
-	TRBV28	many	TRBJ1-5	TGTGCCAGCACCCCGTCGGGCGGGTTTAGCAATCAGCCCCAGCATTTT	CASTPSGGFSNQPQHF
-	TRBV20-1	few	TRBJ1-2	TGCAGTGCTAGAGTACAGGCCATAGGCTACACCTTC	CSARVQAIGYTF
-	TRBV28	many	TRBJ1-5	TGTGCCATAAGGGGGTTGCGCAATCAGCCCCAGCATTTT	CAIRGLRNQPQHF
-	TRBV5-5	few	TRBJ1-1	TGTGCCAGCAGCTTGGCGACAGCGAACACTGAAGCTTTCTTT	CASSLATANTEAFF
-	TRBV15	-	TRBJ1-2	TGTGCCACCGACTTTTCACCCTATGGCTACACCTTC	CATDFSPYGYTF
TRBD1	TRBV6-2/TRBV6-3	many	TRBJ2-1	TGTGCCAGCAGTTTAGGGGGCGAGGTTTCCAATGAGCAGTTCTTC	CASSLGGEVSNEQFF
-	TRBV19	many	TRBJ2-1	TGTGCCAGTAGTCTGATTACCTACAATGAGCAGTTCTTC	CASSLITYNEQFF
TRBD1	TRBV27	few	TRBJ1-6	TGTGCCAGCAGTAATCTGGAACAGGGGGCGCGTTATTCACCCCTCCACTTT	CASSNLEQGARYSPLHF
-	TRBV12-3/TRBV12-4	-	TRBJ1-6	TGTGCCAGCAGTTTGACTAATGGGTCACCCCTCCACTTT	CASSLTNGSPLHF
-	TRBV20-1	-	TRBJ2-2	TGCAGTGCTAGAGATCCGGAGGGCGGCACCGGGGAGCTGTTTTTT	CSARDPEGGTGELFF
-	TRBV25-1	-	TRBJ1-4	TGTGCCAGCAGTGAAAGTCAACGCGGAAAACTGTTTTTT	CASSESQRGKLFF
-	TRBV12-5	few	TRBJ2-1	TGTGCTAGTGGCAGAGGACTGTACAATGAGCAGTTCTTC	CASGRGLYNEQFF
-	TRBV4-3	-	TRBJ1-1	TGCGCCAGCAGCCAAGATCCGGGATATATGAACACTGAAGCTTTCTTT	CASSQDPGYMNTEAFF
-	TRBV4-2	few	TRBJ1-1	TGTGCCAGCAGCCAAGGGCAGCTTTGGGCTGAAGCTTTCTTT	CASSQGQLWAEAFF
-	TRBV5-6	many	TRBJ2-7	TGTGCCAGCAGCTTGATGACGGTTCAGGTAGGGAGCTTC	CASSLMTVQVGSF